This T cell receptor (beta chain) originates from a study of cytomegalovirus exposure and HLA in healthy donors. With 60 Vbeta and 13 Jbeta primers, the PCR was carried out. Only in-frame clones appear in the TCRdb table, and some are missing; sequencing was by immunoSEQ multiplex PCR. The sample lists around 190,000 clones, approximately 78% occurring once. The CDR3 is 13 amino acids. CDR1 is MNHNS and CDR2 is SASEGT in the germline V gene. V was trimmed by 6 bases and J by 1 base, leaving 9 bases between them. The genes are TRBV6-1 and TRBJ2-5; possible D gene TRBD2, 5 bases. Sequencing was done on a sample of PBMCs. This receptor was obtained from a woman between 25 and 40 years old in good health and CMV-seropositive. CDR3 DNA sequence: TGTGCCAGCAGCTCGGGGATCCAAGAGACCCAGTACTTC. Translating it yields CASSSGIQETQYF.